A selection of T cell receptor beta chains follows, all from one sample in a study of control samples from healthy donors and cancer patients. This table comes from immunoSEQ multiplex PCR, and its TCRdb copy is limited to in-frame clones, with some not included. This table holds 100,000 to 120,000 clones, around 87% found once. The sample taken for sequencing was PBMCs. These receptors came from a woman aged 55-70 years with lung cancer. CDR3s include the opening cysteine and the closing phenylalanine or tryptophan. D genes are given only for firm matches. Some rows mark clone size as missing; the rest say once, few, many or name a class of expanded clone.

CDR3aa | CDR3nt | abundance | v_gene | d_gene | j_gene
CASSPSGSLPNEQYF | TGTGCCAGCAGTCCCAGCGGGAGTTTACCAAACGAGCAGTACTTC | - | TRBV27 | TRBD2 | TRBJ2-7
CASSPGTSRTGELFF | TGTGCCAGCAGCCCCGGGACTAGTCGGACCGGGGAGCTGTTTTTT | - | TRBV11-1 | TRBD2 | TRBJ2-2
CASSFEGETQYF | TGCGCCAGCAGCTTCGAAGGAGAGACCCAGTACTTC | - | TRBV5-1 | - | TRBJ2-5
CASSLDRKLGTDNEQFF | TGTGCCAGCAGCTTAGATCGCAAACTAGGGACCGACAATGAGCAGTTCTTC | - | TRBV11-2 | - | TRBJ2-1
CASSPRGATEAFF | TGTGCCAGCAGTCCTCGGGGGGCCACTGAAGCTTTCTTT | - | TRBV12-3/TRBV12-4 | - | TRBJ1-1
CASSSLGANVLTF | TGTGCCAGCAGTTCACTCGGGGCCAACGTCCTGACTTTC | - | TRBV12-3/TRBV12-4 | - | TRBJ2-6
CASRWGANQPQHF | TGTGCCAGCCGTTGGGGGGCAAATCAGCCCCAGCATTTT | - | TRBV6-5 | - | TRBJ1-5
CASSLSGWQGVRGYTF | TGTGCCAGCTCACTCTCAGGTTGGCAGGGCGTGAGGGGCTACACCTTC | - | TRBV18 | - | TRBJ1-2
CASSPDRDGSPLHF | TGCGCCAGCAGCCCAGACAGGGATGGATCACCCCTCCACTTT | - | TRBV4-1 | TRBD1 | TRBJ1-6
CASSLTQEAQYF | TGTGCCAGCAGCTTAACCCAGGAGGCGCAGTATTTT | - | TRBV7-3 | - | TRBJ2-3
CASSLTSHEQYF | TGTGCCAGCAGCTTAACTAGCCACGAGCAGTACTTC | - | TRBV7-9 | - | TRBJ2-7
CSVEDEFAAPSGNTIYF | TGCAGCGTTGAAGATGAATTCGCAGCCCCTTCTGGAAACACCATATATTTT | - | TRBV29-1 | - | TRBJ1-3
CASSETETYGYTF | TGTGCCAGCAGTGAAACCGAGACTTATGGCTACACCTTC | few | TRBV6-1 | - | TRBJ1-2
CASSQDRGFAYGYTF | TGCGCCAGCAGCCAAGATCGAGGGTTTGCCTATGGCTACACCTTC | - | TRBV4-1 | - | TRBJ1-2
CATRQGENQPQHF | TGTGCCACCCGCCAGGGGGAAAATCAGCCCCAGCATTTT | - | TRBV12-3/TRBV12-4 | TRBD1 | TRBJ1-5
CASRRQGGSYEQYF | TGTGCCAGCAGGCGACAGGGGGGATCCTACGAGCAGTACTTC | - | TRBV28 | TRBD1 | TRBJ2-7
CATSMSGRAEQYF | TGTGCCACCAGTATGAGCGGGAGAGCCGAGCAGTACTTC | - | TRBV24-1 | TRBD2 | TRBJ2-7
CASSLAGIGGRSYEQYF | TGTGCCAGCAGCTTAGCCGGGATTGGGGGGCGGTCCTACGAGCAGTACTTC | - | TRBV7-6 | - | TRBJ2-7
CATSDFVAGDRETQYF | TGTGCCACCAGTGATTTTGTAGCGGGAGATCGGGAGACCCAGTACTTC | - | TRBV24-1 | TRBD2 | TRBJ2-5
CASSSTANYGYTF | TGTGCCAGCAGCTCAACAGCAAACTATGGCTACACCTTC | - | TRBV5-5 | - | TRBJ1-2
CSVGNPGYTGELFF | TGCAGCGTTGGAAACCCCGGGTACACCGGGGAGCTGTTTTTT | once | TRBV29-1 | - | TRBJ2-2
CASSQLAAATNYGYTF | TGTGCCAGCAGCCAATTGGCGGCCGCCACTAACTATGGCTACACCTTC | - | TRBV4-2 | - | TRBJ1-2
CASSPDRSRTDTQYF | TGTGCCAGCAGCCCGGACAGGTCCCGCACAGATACGCAGTATTTT | - | TRBV5-6 | TRBD1 | TRBJ2-3
CASSIRDLANEKLFF | TGTGCCAGCAGCATCCGGGACTTGGCTAATGAAAAACTGTTTTTT | few | TRBV5-4 | - | TRBJ1-4
CASSLHSTGGGDGYTF | TGTGCCAGCAGCCTCCATTCAACAGGGGGCGGAGATGGCTACACCTTC | - | TRBV7-9 | TRBD1 | TRBJ1-2
CASSPRGTPYEQYF | TGTGCCAGCAGCCCACGGGGGACCCCCTACGAGCAGTACTTC | - | TRBV9 | - | TRBJ2-7
CASTHLKSSYNSPLHF | TGTGCCAGTACCCACCTCAAGAGCTCCTATAATTCACCCCTCCACTTT | - | TRBV19 | - | TRBJ1-6
CASSLTGLGGTEAFF | TGCGCCAGCAGCCTTACCGGGCTCGGGGGCACTGAAGCTTTCTTT | - | TRBV4-1 | - | TRBJ1-1
CASNVGVEQFF | TGTGCCAGCAATGTTGGGGTTGAGCAGTTCTTC | - | TRBV6-6 | - | TRBJ2-1
CATSRDRGPYEQYF | TGTGCCACCAGCAGGGACAGGGGGCCCTACGAGCAGTACTTC | - | TRBV15 | TRBD1 | TRBJ2-7
CASSSPSGRAWNEQFF | TGTGCCAGCAGCTCCCCAAGCGGGAGGGCCTGGAATGAGCAGTTCTTC | once | TRBV11-3 | TRBD2 | TRBJ2-1
CASSTGRPGNTIYF | TGTGCCAGCAGTACGGGACGCCCTGGAAACACCATATATTTT | once | TRBV6-6 | - | TRBJ1-3
CASSLATNQETQYF | TGTGCCAGCAGCTTAGCGACAAATCAAGAGACCCAGTACTTC | - | TRBV7-2 | - | TRBJ2-5
CASSINWEAPGNTIYF | TGTGCCAGTAGTATCAATTGGGAGGCTCCTGGAAACACCATATATTTT | once | TRBV19 | - | TRBJ1-3
CASSLTLNTEAFF | TGTGCCAGCAGCTTAACATTGAACACTGAAGCTTTCTTT | - | TRBV7-9 | - | TRBJ1-1
CASSQVIGQGSYEQYF | TGTGCCAGCAGCCAAGTCATAGGACAGGGCTCCTACGAGCAGTACTTC | - | TRBV4-2 | TRBD1 | TRBJ2-7
CASSLMAGNTEAFF | TGTGCCAGCAGCCTCATGGCGGGCAACACTGAAGCTTTCTTT | - | TRBV14 | - | TRBJ1-1
CATSNGPGDTQYF | TGTGCCACCAGCAACGGCCCGGGAGATACGCAGTATTTT | - | TRBV15 | - | TRBJ2-3
CASRPGPNYGYTF | TGTGCCAGCAGGCCCGGGCCTAACTATGGCTACACCTTC | - | TRBV2 | - | TRBJ1-2
CASSLVVSASGYGYTF | TGCGCCAGCAGCTTGGTGGTTTCGGCCTCGGGCTATGGCTACACCTTC | - | TRBV5-1 | - | TRBJ1-2
CASRESFSYEQYF | TGTGCCAGCCGCGAGAGCTTTTCCTACGAGCAGTACTTC | once | TRBV18 | - | TRBJ2-7
CASSPSGGQVLETQYF | TGTGCCAGCTCACCATCAGGGGGACAGGTTTTGGAGACCCAGTACTTC | - | TRBV18 | TRBD1 | TRBJ2-5
CASSQAQRDQPQHF | TGTGCCAGCAGCCAAGCCCAGAGAGATCAGCCCCAGCATTTT | - | TRBV3-1/TRBV3-2 | - | TRBJ1-5
CSVKGGTQYF | TGCAGTGTAAAGGGGGGGACCCAGTACTTC | - | TRBV20-1 | - | TRBJ2-5
CASSSAGTEAFF | TGTGCCAGCAGTTCGGCGGGCACTGAAGCTTTCTTT | - | TRBV6-5 | - | TRBJ1-1
CASSVTTQGYEQYF | TGTGCCAGCAGCGTAACTACCCAAGGGTACGAGCAGTACTTC | - | TRBV9 | - | TRBJ2-7
CASSVAPGANYGYAF | - | once | TRBV5-1 | - | TRBJ1-2